These 5 T cell receptor beta chains originate from one sample sequenced in a study of prognosis after radiotherapy for stage I lung cancer. Multiplex PCR, run in two rounds, amplified TCR beta CDR3 from genomic DNA. Individual primers that were specific to each TRBV and TRBJ gene served in first-round PCR. MiXCR, applied by TCRdb to the multiplex PCR reads, yields one record per CDR3 protein. The sample records around 11,000 distinct CDR3 sequences, roughly half being singletons. The source was PBMCs, collected before or after stereotactic body radiation therapy (not recorded which). The receptors were gathered from a donor at least 50 years old with non-small cell lung cancer.

About this clonotype: An end of the junction differs from the germline gene, which may be a read error. This chain links TRBV7-9 with TRBJ2-7; D tentatively fits TRBD1 or TRBD2 (5 bases each). The germline V gene encodes CDR1 SEHNR and CDR2 FQNEAQ (reference sequence). The CDR3 has 15 residues. DNA for the CDR3: TGTGCCAGCAGCTTAGGCCGGGGACGGGGCGACGATCAGTACTTC. This codes for CASSLGRGRGDDQYF.

J is TRBJ1-1 and V is TRBV6-1, with TRBD1 as a possible D gene (5 bases). Germline lookup yields CDR1 MNHNS and CDR2 SASEGT. The CDR3 is made up of 14 amino acids. V shed 6 bases and J shed 6 bases, with 17 bases lying between them. CDR3 residues: CASSREGRVPEAFF. The DNA of the CDR3 is TGTGCCAGCAGCCGAGAGGGCAGGGTCCCTGAAGCTTTCTTT.

By share, this clonotype ranks as medium-sized. The chain joins TRBV2 to TRBJ1-1; D remains unclear. Deletions cut 3 bases from V and 1 base from J, with 6 bases between. This CDR3 region has 13 residues. CDR1 SNHLY and CDR2 FYNNEI come from the germline V gene. In DNA, the CDR3 is TGTGCCAGCAGTGATGGGTCGAACACTGAAGCTTTCTTT. Residues: CASSDGSNTEAFF.

In its sample, this clonotype ranks as medium-sized. V is TRBV6-1 and J is TRBJ2-1; D may be TRBD1 (6 bases). The V and J ends lost 7 bases and 6 bases respectively, with 16 bases between them. CDR3 length: 14 amino acids. CDR1 and CDR2 from the germline V gene are MNHNS and SASEGT. The CDR3 coding sequence is TGTGCCAGCACCTTCCAGGGGATTAGCAATGAGCAGTTCTTC. Its protein product is CASTFQGISNEQFF.

The chain has TRBV6-2 or TRBV6-3 and TRBJ2-2; no firm D call. Germline CDR1 MNHEY, CDR2 SVGEGT. The CDR3 spans 13 residues. V dropped 5 bases and J dropped 9 bases, with 13 bases sitting between them. CDR3 nucleotides: TGTGCCAGCAGTGAATCCCCTGTCTGGGAGCTGTTTTTT. Residues: CASSESPVWELFF.